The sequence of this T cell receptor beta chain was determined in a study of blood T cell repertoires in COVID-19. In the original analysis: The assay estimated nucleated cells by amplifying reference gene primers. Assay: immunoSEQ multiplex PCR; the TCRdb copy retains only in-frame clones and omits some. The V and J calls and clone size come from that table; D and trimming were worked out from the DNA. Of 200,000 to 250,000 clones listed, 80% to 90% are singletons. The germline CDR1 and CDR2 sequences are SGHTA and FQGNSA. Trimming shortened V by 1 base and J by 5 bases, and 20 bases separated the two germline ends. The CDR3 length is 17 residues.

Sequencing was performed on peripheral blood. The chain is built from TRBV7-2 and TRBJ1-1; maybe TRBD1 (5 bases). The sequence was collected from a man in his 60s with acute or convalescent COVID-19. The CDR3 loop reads CASSLGNFGRAVTEAFF. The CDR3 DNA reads TGTGCCAGCAGCTTAGGGAACTTTGGCAGGGCGGTAACTGAAGCTTTCTTT.